These 29 T cell receptor beta chains came from one sample sequenced in a study of T cells after yellow fever vaccination. TCRdb ran MiXCR on the 5' RACE reads and lists one entry per CDR3 protein. The table shows a few hundred thousand distinct CDR3 sequences, with 12% occurring only once. The sample was CD4+ T cells sorted from PBMCs, taken 15 days after the yellow fever booster vaccination. The origin of the receptors is a man between 18 and 29 years old who received the YFV17D yellow fever vaccine.

This clonotype appeared a few times. The genes are TRBV7-9 and TRBJ1-2; 7 bases align to TRBD1. Germline V gives CDR1 SEHNR, CDR2 FQNEAQ (reference sequence). J gave up 3 bases and V 5 bases, and 12 bases lay outside the gene matches. This CDR3 region has 16 residues. DNA for the CDR3: TGTGCCAGCAGCGACGGTTGGGGACAGAGCTACTATGGCTACACCTTC. This gives the protein CASSDGWGQSYYGYTF.

J is TRBJ1-1 and V is TRBV7-2, with D hard to call. There are 13 residues in the CDR3. Per the germline V gene, CDR1 is SGHTA and CDR2 is FQGNSA. Between the trimmed V and J ends, which lost 9 bases and 0 bases, there was a span of 11 bases. Here the CDR3 reads CASRTGMNTEAFF. The CDR3 DNA reads TGTGCCAGTCGGACGGGCATGAACACTGAAGCTTTCTTT.

The chain couples TRBV5-1 to TRBJ2-5; either TRBD1 or TRBD2 may fit D (5 bases each). The CDR3 has 14 amino acids. In germline, CDR1 is SGHRS, CDR2 YFSETQ. V was cut by 3 bases and J by 2 bases, with 11 bases left in between. The DNA for the CDR3 is TGCGCCAGCAGCTGGACGGGACCACAAGAGACCCAGTACTTC. This translates into CASSWTGPQETQYF.

This clonotype was detected a few times. This chain links TRBV7-2 with TRBJ2-7; 7 nucleotides match TRBD1. Germline CDR1 and CDR2: SGHTA and FQGNSA. This CDR3 is built from 17 residues. Losses at the gene ends were 5 bases for V and 8 bases for J; bases not matched to a gene: 21. DNA for the CDR3: TGTGCCAGCAGCCGAGGAGGATCCGGGACAGTTGGAGCAAAGCAGTACTTC. Translating it yields CASSRGGSGTVGAKQYF. The full variable domain, rest sourced from reference TRBV7-2 and TRBJ2-7, is GAGVSQSPSNKVTEKGKDVELRCDPISGHTALYWYRQSLGQGLEFLIYFQGNSAPDKSGLPSDRFSAERTGGSVSTLTIQRTQQEDSAVYLCASSRGGSGTVGAKQYFGPGTRLTVT.

This clonotype was observed many times. This chain connects TRBV29-1 to TRBJ2-3; 10 bases agree with TRBD1. CDR3 size: 14 residues. In germline, CDR1 is SQVTM, CDR2 ANQGSEA. V shed 7 bases, J shed 4 bases, and the junction held 8 bases outside the gene matches. CDR3 bases: TGCAGCGCGGGGACAGGGGTTATTGCAGATACGCAGTATTTT. It codes for CSAGTGVIADTQYF.

This clonotype was seen ten or more times. V is TRBV7-9 and J is TRBJ2-2; the D gene is possibly TRBD1 (6 bases). The CDR3 has 16 residues. V was cut by 5 bases and J by 3 bases, with 16 bases left in between. In germline, CDR1 is SEHNR, CDR2 FQNEAQ (reference sequence). This CDR3 reads CASSPQGLVDTGELFF. In nucleotides, the CDR3 is TGTGCCAGCAGCCCCCAGGGGCTAGTAGACACCGGGGAGCTGTTTTTT.

This clonotype was seen a few times. J is TRBJ2-3 and V is TRBV6-2 or TRBV6-3, with a tentative D call TRBD2 (7 bases). The CDR3 is 18 residues long. The V end lost 6 bases, the J end lost 3 bases, and 25 bases lay between the germline ends. Germline lookup yields CDR1 MNHEY and CDR2 SVGEGT. DNA for the CDR3: TGTGCCAGCAGCAGAACTAGCTTTATGAAGGGGGGGACAGATACGCAGTATTTT. Its protein product is CASSRTSFMKGGTDTQYF.

This clonotype was counted only a few times. V gene TRBV20-1 combines with J gene TRBJ2-3; the D is unclear. CDR1 DFQATT and CDR2 SNEGSKA come from the germline V gene (reference sequence). There are 11 residues in the CDR3. The V gene lost 3 bases and the J gene lost 5 bases, with 6 bases spanning the gap. CDR3 residues: CSASGGDTQYF. CDR3 bases: TGCAGTGCTAGCGGTGGAGATACGCAGTATTTT.

This clonotype was recorded at least ten times. The chain employs TRBV5-6 and TRBJ1-1, with 9 bases matching TRBD1. CDR1 is SGHDT and CDR2 is YYEEEE in the germline V gene. The CDR3 length is 13 residues. The ends lost 8 bases at V and 1 base at J; junction bases unmatched: 3. CDR3 in DNA: TGTGCCAGTATGGACAGGGGGAACACTGAAGCTTTCTTT. Its translation is CASMDRGNTEAFF.

The chain is built from TRBV6-5 and TRBJ1-1, with D unclear. Germline lookup yields CDR1 MNHEY and CDR2 SVGAGI. The CDR3 length is 15 residues. The ends were cut back, 0 bases at V and 0 bases at J, with 8 bases in the middle. The CDR3 DNA reads as TGTGCCAGCAGTTACTCTGGAGTAATGAACACTGAAGCTTTCTTT. Translation gives CASSYSGVMNTEAFF.

The chain couples TRBV2 to TRBJ2-2, with D perhaps TRBD2 (5 bases). Germline CDR1 and CDR2: SNHLY and FYNNEI. V lost 6 bases to trimming and J lost 5 bases, with 13 bases between them. The CDR3 spans 14 residues. CDR3: CASSPRTGTGELFF. DNA for the CDR3: TGTGCCAGCAGCCCCCGGACGGGGACCGGGGAGCTGTTTTTT.

This clonotype was seen more than once but under ten times. The chain links TRBV6-2 or TRBV6-3 to TRBJ1-4; D call uncertain. Germline CDR1 and CDR2: MNHEY and SVGEGT. The CDR3 has 12 amino acids. V lost 0 bases to trimming and J lost 6 bases, with 2 bases between them. The DNA for the CDR3 is TGTGCCAGCAGTTACTCACATGAAAAACTGTTTTTT. Translation gives CASSYSHEKLFF.

This clonotype came up a few times. The rearrangement joins TRBV6-2 or TRBV6-3 to TRBJ1-5; no reliable D call. Germline V gene sequence: CDR1 MNHEY, CDR2 SVGEGT. V shed 7 bases and J shed 7 bases, with 11 bases lying between them. The CDR3 covers 12 residues. CDR3 in DNA: TGTGCCAGCACCGATACTTACCAGCCCCAGCATTTT. It codes for CASTDTYQPQHF.

The V call is TRBV20-1, the J call TRBJ2-3; 10 bases are shared with TRBD2. J lost 1 base, V lost 7 bases, and 8 bases had no gene match. Germline V lookup: CDR1 DFQATT, CDR2 SNEGSKA (reference sequence). The CDR3 sequence is 15 residues long. CDR3 residues: CSVRAGGLGTDTQYF. As DNA, the CDR3 is TGCAGTGTTCGAGCGGGGGGGCTGGGCACAGATACGCAGTATTTT.

This clonotype was detected only a few times. The chain combines TRBV6-2 or TRBV6-3 with TRBJ2-5; TRBD2 matches at 7 bases. Germline V gives CDR1 MNHEY, CDR2 SVGEGT. This CDR3 spans 13 amino acids. The V gene end was trimmed by 8 bases and the J gene end by 4 bases; junction bases not matched to a gene: 7. In DNA, the CDR3 is TGTGCCAGCCGGAATGGGGGGGGAGAGACCCAGTACTTC. This codes for CASRNGGGETQYF.

The CDR3 loop reads CASSRYRAAVSYEQYF. Written as DNA, the CDR3 is TGCGCCAGCAGCCGCTACAGGGCCGCCGTATCCTACGAGCAGTACTTC. The rearrangement links TRBV4-3 to TRBJ2-7, with TRBD1 as a possible D gene (6 bases). Germline CDR1 and CDR2: LGHNA and YSLEER. Trimming took 4 bases from V and 1 from J, leaving 17 bases between them. The CDR3 spans 16 residues.

The rearrangement joins TRBV7-3 to TRBJ2-3; D is possibly TRBD2 (6 bases). The germline V gene encodes CDR1 SGHTA and CDR2 FQGTGA. The CDR3 loop spans 14 amino acids. Trimming shortened V by 5 bases and J by 2 bases, and 11 bases separated the two germline ends. The CDR3 is CASSQGLHTDTQYF. The CDR3, as DNA: TGTGCCAGCAGCCAGGGACTCCACACAGATACGCAGTATTTT.

This clonotype was counted only a few times. The rearrangement joins TRBV7-3 to TRBJ2-1; D tentatively reads TRBD1 or TRBD2 (5 bases each). The CDR3 consists of 14 residues. The germline CDR1 and CDR2 sequences are SGHTA and FQGTGA. The V and J ends lost 5 bases and 9 bases respectively, with 17 bases between them. The CDR3 loop is CASSDSRRGGEQFF. The CDR3 DNA sequence: TGTGCCAGCAGCGATTCGAGACGGGGCGGTGAGCAGTTCTTC.

This clonotype was detected only once. The chain is built from TRBV19 and TRBJ1-1; 8 bases align to TRBD1. This CDR3 spans 16 amino acids. The V gene end was trimmed by 11 bases and the J gene end by 3 bases; junction bases not matched to a gene: 17. Germline V gene data show CDR1 as LNHDA and CDR2 as SQIVND (reference sequence). CDR3 in DNA: TGTGCCTGGAGGAGACAGGGGAGGGGAGTGTACACTGAAGCTTTCTTT. Its protein product is CAWRRQGRGVYTEAFF.

V and J are TRBV11-2 and TRBJ2-5; TRBD2 aligns across 8 bases. Trimming took 5 bases from V and 1 from J; bases not matched to a gene: 0. This CDR3 contains 13 residues. The germline V gene encodes CDR1 SGHAT and CDR2 FQNNGV. CDR3: CASSRGGQETQYF. The CDR3 DNA reads as TGTGCCAGCAGCCGGGGGGGCCAAGAGACCCAGTACTTC.

This clonotype was recorded many times. The V gene is TRBV9, the J gene TRBJ2-3; a weak D match, TRBD2 (6 bases). The CDR3 has 15 residues. Germline CDR1 SGDLS, CDR2 YYNGEE. The germline V and J ends were trimmed by 7 bases and 1 base, with 16 bases remaining between them. The chain's CDR3 is CASRRAGFGTDTQYF. The CDR3 nucleotides read TGTGCCAGCCGGAGGGCCGGCTTTGGCACAGATACGCAGTATTTT.

This rearrangement joins TRBV7-2 to TRBJ2-2, with D perhaps TRBD1 or TRBD2 (6 bases each). This CDR3 is built from 16 residues. V lost 1 base to trimming and J lost 4 bases, with 13 bases between them. Germline-derived CDR1 and CDR2 are SGHTA and FQGNSA. The CDR3, as DNA: TGTGCCAGCAGCTTAGGGGGGGCGCGGGGCACCGGGGAGCTGTTTTTT. It translates to CASSLGGARGTGELFF.

The J gene is TRBJ2-1, the V gene TRBV19; TRBD2 might be the D (5 bases). The V gene lost 7 bases and the J gene lost 0 bases, with 16 bases spanning the gap. The germline CDR1 and CDR2 sequences are LNHDA and SQIVND (reference sequence). This CDR3 region has 16 residues. CDR3 in amino acids: CASTPRRAGSYNEQFF. The CDR3 region has the DNA TGTGCCAGTACCCCGCGCCGGGCGGGCTCCTACAATGAGCAGTTCTTC.

V usage is TRBV12-3 or TRBV12-4 and J usage is TRBJ2-1; D uncertain. Trimming took off 7 bases at V and 4 bases at J, with 14 bases between the two ends. This CDR3 spans 14 amino acids. This chain's CDR3 is CASTVGTDYNEQFF. In DNA, the CDR3 is TGTGCCAGCACGGTAGGAACAGATTACAATGAGCAGTTCTTC.

This clonotype has just a few counts. The chain uses TRBV19 and TRBJ1-1; 7 bases match TRBD1. The CDR3 covers 14 residues. With 7 bases clipped from V and 5 bases from J, the junction kept 10 bases outside the gene matches. Germline loops: CDR1 LNHDA, CDR2 SQIVND (reference sequence). CDR3 sequence: CASISRGWYTEAFF. CDR3 bases: TGTGCCAGTATCTCCAGGGGGTGGTATACTGAAGCTTTCTTT.

The chain has TRBV9 and TRBJ2-7; TRBD2 aligns across 8 bases. The germline V gene encodes CDR1 SGDLS and CDR2 YYNGEE. The CDR3 covers 15 residues. J gave up 2 bases and V 4 bases, and 8 bases lay outside the gene matches. The CDR3 here is CASSISGGGPYEQYF. The CDR3 DNA reads as TGTGCCAGCAGCATATCGGGCGGGGGGCCCTACGAGCAGTACTTC.

This chain joins TRBV5-1 and TRBJ2-1; a possible D gene is TRBD1 (6 bases). V lost 4 bases to trimming and J lost 0 bases, with 17 bases between them. The germline V gene encodes CDR1 SGHRS and CDR2 YFSETQ. The CDR3 length is 17 residues. CDR3 in DNA: TGCGCCAGCAGCCTCGTTCTCCAGGGGAGCTCCTACAATGAGCAGTTCTTC. It yields the protein CASSLVLQGSSYNEQFF.

This clonotype was seen repeatedly, ten times or more. The gene calls are TRBV7-2 and TRBJ1-5; D might be TRBD1 (6 bases). Trimming took off 2 bases at V and 7 bases at J, with 9 bases between the two ends. The CDR3 runs 13 residues. Germline loops: CDR1 SGHTA, CDR2 FQGNSA. The CDR3 DNA sequence: TGTGCCAGCAGCTTAAACAGGGACCAGCCCCAGCATTTT. Its protein is CASSLNRDQPQHF.

This chain joins TRBV7-9 and TRBJ1-2; TRBD1 agrees at 9 bases. Trimming at V came to 5 bases and at J to 5 bases, leaving 6 bases not matched to a gene. The germline CDR1 and CDR2 sequences are SEHNR and FQNEAQ (reference sequence). CDR3 length: 14 amino acids. This CDR3 is CASSATGGGYGYTF. CDR3 in DNA: TGTGCCAGCAGCGCCACAGGGGGCGGATATGGCTACACCTTC.